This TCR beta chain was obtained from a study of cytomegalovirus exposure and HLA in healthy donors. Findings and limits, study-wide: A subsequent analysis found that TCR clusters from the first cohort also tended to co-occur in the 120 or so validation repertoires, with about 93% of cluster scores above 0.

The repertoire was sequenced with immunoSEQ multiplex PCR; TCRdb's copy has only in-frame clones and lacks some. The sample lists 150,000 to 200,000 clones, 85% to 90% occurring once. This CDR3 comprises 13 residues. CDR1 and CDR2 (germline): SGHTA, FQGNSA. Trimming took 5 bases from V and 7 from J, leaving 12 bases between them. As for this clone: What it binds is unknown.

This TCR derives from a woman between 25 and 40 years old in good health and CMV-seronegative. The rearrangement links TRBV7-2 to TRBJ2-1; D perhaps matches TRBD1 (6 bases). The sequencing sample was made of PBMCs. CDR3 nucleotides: TGTGCCAGCAGCCCCTACAGGGAGAATGAGCAGTTCTTC. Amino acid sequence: CASSPYRENEQFF.